The clone carrying this T cell receptor (beta chain) was counted between two and nine times. V was trimmed by 3 bases and J by 6 bases, leaving 9 bases between them. The CDR3 is 13 residues long. Library construction for TCR beta used iRepertoire HTBI primers and Arm-PCR of CDR3 regions. TCRdb analysed the multiplex PCR reads with MiXCR anew, one entry per CDR3 protein. The sample has 550,000 to 700,000 distinct CDR3 sequences; about 16% are singletons. Time point here: newly diagnosed GD, antithyroid drugs for less than 3 months. The TCR library was made from RNA extracted from PBMCs. By American Thyroid Association guidelines, Graves' disease was diagnosed in the cohort. This entry is derived from a study of regulatory T cells in long-lasting Graves disease. Separately, the same data were catalogued under a study of T cells in Graves' hyperthyroidism and ophthalmopathy.

The sequence was obtained from a man aged 18 to 30 with Graves disease. The material sequenced was peripheral blood mononuclear cells (PBMCs), taken at new diagnosis, from a patient treated with antithyroid drugs. The genes are TRBV12-3 or TRBV12-4 and TRBJ2-1, with TRBD1 as a possible D gene (6 bases). The CDR3 nucleotides read TGTGCCAGCAGTTTCTTCAGGGGCAATGAGCAGTTCTTC. This translates into CASSFFRGNEQFF.